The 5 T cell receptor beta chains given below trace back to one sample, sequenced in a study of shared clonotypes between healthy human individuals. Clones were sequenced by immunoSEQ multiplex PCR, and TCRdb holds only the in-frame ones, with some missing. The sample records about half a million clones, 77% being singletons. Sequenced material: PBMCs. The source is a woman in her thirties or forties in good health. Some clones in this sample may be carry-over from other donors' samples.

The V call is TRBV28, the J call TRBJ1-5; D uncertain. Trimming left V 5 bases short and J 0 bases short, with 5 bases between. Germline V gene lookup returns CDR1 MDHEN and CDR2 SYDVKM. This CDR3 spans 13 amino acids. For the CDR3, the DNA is TGTGCCAGCAGTCCCCTTAGCAATCAGCCCCAGCATTTT. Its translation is CASSPLSNQPQHF.

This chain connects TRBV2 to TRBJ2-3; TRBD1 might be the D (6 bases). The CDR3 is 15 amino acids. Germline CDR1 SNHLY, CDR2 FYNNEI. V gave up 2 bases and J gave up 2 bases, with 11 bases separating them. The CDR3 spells CASSELQGHTDTQYF. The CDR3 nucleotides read TGTGCCAGCAGTGAATTGCAGGGGCACACAGATACGCAGTATTTT.

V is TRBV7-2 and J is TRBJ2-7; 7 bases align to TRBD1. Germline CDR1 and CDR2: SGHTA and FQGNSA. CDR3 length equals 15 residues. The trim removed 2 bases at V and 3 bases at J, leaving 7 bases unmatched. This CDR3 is CASSLLGQQLYEQYF. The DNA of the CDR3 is TGTGCCAGCAGCTTATTGGGACAGCAACTCTACGAGCAGTACTTC.

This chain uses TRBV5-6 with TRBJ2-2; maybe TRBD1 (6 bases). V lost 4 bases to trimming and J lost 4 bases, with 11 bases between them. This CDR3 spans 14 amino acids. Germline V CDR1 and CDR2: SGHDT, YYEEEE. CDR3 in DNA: TGTGCCAGCAGCACCGGACAGCCCACCGGGGAGCTGTTTTTT. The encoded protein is CASSTGQPTGELFF.

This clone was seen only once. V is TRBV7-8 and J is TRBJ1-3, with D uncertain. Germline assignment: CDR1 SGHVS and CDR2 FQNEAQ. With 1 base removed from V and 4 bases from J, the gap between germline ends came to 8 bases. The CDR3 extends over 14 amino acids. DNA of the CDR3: TGTGCCAGCAGCTTAGATAATGACGGAAACACCATATATTTT. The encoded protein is CASSLDNDGNTIYF.